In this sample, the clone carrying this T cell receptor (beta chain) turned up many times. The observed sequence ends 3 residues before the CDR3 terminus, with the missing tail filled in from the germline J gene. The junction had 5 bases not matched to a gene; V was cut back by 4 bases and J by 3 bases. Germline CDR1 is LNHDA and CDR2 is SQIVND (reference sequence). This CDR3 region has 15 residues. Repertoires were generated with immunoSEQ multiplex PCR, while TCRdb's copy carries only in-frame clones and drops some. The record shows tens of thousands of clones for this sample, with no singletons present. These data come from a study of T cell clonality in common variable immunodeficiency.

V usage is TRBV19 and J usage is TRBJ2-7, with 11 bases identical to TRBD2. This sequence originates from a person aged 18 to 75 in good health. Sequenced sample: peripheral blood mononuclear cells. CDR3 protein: CASSTLGLAVYEQYF. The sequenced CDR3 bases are TGTGCCAGTAGTACTTTGGGACTAGCGGTCTACGAG.